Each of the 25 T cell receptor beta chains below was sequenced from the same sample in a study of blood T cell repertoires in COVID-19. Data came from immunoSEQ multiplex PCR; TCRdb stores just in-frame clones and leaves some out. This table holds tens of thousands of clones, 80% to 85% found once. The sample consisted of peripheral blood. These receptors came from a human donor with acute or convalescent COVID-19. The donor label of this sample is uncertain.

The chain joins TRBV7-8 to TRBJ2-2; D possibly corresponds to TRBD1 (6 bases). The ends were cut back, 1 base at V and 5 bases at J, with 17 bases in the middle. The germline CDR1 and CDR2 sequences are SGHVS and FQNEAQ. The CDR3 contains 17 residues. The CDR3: CASSLGFSQGRTGELFF. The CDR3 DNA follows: TGTGCCAGCAGCTTAGGATTTTCGCAGGGGCGGACCGGGGAGCTGTTTTTT. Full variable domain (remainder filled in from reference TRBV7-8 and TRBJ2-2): GAGVSQSPRYKVAKRGQDVALRCDPISGHVSLFWYQQALGQGPEFLTYFQNEAQLDKSGLPSDRFFAERPEGSVSTLKIQRTQQEDSAVYLCASSLGFSQGRTGELFFGEGSRLTVL.

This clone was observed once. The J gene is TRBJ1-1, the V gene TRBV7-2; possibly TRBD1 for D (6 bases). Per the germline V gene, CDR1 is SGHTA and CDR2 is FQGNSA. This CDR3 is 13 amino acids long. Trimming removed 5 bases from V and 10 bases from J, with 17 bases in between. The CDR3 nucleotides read TGTGCCAGCAGCGTACGACAGGTCTCGTCAGCTTTCTTT. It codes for CASSVRQVSSAFF.

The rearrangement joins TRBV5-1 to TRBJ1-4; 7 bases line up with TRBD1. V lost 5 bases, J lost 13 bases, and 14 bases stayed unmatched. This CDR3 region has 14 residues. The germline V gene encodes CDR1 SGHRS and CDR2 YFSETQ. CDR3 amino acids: CASRRTNLQGGLFF. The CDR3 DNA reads TGCGCCAGCAGGCGAACCAACCTTCAGGGGGGACTGTTTTTT.

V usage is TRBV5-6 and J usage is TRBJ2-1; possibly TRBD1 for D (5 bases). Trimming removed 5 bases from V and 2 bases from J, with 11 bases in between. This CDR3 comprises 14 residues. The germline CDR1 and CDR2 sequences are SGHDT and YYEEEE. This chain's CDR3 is CASRFRVAYNEQFF. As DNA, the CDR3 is TGTGCCAGCAGGTTCAGGGTGGCCTACAATGAGCAGTTCTTC. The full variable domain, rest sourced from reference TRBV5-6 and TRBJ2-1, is DAGVTQSPTHLIKTRGQQVTLRCSPKSGHDTVSWYQQALGQGPQFIFQYYEEEERQRGNFPDRFSGHQFPNYSSELNVNALLLGDSALYLCASRFRVAYNEQFFGPGTRLTVL.

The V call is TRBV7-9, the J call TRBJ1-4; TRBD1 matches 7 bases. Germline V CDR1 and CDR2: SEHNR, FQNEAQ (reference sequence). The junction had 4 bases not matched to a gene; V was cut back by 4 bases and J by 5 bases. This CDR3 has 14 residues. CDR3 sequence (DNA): TGTGCCAGCAGCTGGTCAGGGGGAAATGAAAAACTGTTTTTT. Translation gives CASSWSGGNEKLFF.

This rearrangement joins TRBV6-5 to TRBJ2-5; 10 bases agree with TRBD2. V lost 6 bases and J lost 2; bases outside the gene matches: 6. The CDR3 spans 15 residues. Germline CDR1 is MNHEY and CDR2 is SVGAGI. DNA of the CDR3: TGTGCCAGCAGCTCGACTAGCGGGTTACAAGAGACCCAGTACTTC. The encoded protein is CASSSTSGLQETQYF.

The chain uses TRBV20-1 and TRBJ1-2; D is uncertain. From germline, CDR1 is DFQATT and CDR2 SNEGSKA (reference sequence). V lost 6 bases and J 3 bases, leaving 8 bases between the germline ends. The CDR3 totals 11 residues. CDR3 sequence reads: CSADGDYGYTF. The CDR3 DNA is TGCAGTGCAGATGGAGACTATGGCTACACCTTC.

DNA of the CDR3: TGTGCCTGGAAGAAGACAGGGACCGGCTACGAGCAGTACTTC. Protein: CAWKKTGTGYEQYF. The chain combines TRBV30 with TRBJ2-7; 7 nucleotides match TRBD1. Trimming at V came to 4 bases and at J to 3 bases, leaving 9 bases not matched to a gene. The CDR3 extends over 14 amino acids. Per germline, CDR1 GTSNPN and CDR2 SVGIG (reference sequence).

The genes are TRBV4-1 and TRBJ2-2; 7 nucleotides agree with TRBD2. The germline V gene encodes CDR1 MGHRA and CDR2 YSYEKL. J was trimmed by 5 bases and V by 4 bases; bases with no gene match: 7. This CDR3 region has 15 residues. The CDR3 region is CASSPGLRGTGELFF. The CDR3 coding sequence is TGCGCCAGCAGCCCGGGACTAAGGGGAACCGGGGAGCTGTTTTTT.

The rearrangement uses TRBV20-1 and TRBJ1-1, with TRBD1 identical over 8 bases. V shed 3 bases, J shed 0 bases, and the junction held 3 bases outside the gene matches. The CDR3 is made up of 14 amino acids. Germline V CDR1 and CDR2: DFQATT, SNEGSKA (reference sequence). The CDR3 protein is CSASTQGVNTEAFF. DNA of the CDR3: TGCAGTGCTAGTACACAGGGGGTGAACACTGAAGCTTTCTTT.

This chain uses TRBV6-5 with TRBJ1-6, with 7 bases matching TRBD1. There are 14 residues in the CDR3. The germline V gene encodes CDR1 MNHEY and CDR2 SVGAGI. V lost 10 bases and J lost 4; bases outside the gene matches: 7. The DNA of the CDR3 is TGTGCCACCGCAGGGGGAACGTATAATTCACCCCTCCACTTT. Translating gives CATAGGTYNSPLHF.

For the CDR3, the DNA is TGTGCCTGGAGTCCCCCATTCGGTCGGGGGGGCAATCAGCCCCAGCATTTT. It encodes CAWSPPFGRGGNQPQHF. V gene TRBV30 combines with J gene TRBJ1-5; D possibly corresponds to TRBD1 (5 bases). The CDR3 is 17 amino acids. In germline, CDR1 is GTSNPN, CDR2 SVGIG (reference sequence). Trimming shortened V by 2 bases and J by 2 bases, and 19 bases separated the two germline ends. The variable domain in full, with the rest retrieved from reference TRBV30 and TRBJ1-5, is SQTIHQWPATLVQPVGSPLSLECTVEGTSNPNLYWYRQAAGRGLQLLFYSVGIGQISSEVPQNLSASRPQDRQFILSSKKLLLSDSGFYLCAWSPPFGRGGNQPQHFGDGTRLSIL.

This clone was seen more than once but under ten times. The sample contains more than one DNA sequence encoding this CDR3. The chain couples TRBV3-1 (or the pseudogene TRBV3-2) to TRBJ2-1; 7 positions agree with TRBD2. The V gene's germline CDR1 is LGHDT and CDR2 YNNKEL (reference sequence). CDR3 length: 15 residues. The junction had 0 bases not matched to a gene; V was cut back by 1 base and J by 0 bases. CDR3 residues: CASSQAGGSYNEQFF. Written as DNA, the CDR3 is TGTGCCAGCAGCCAAGCGGGGGGCTCCTACAATGAGCAGTTCTTC.

Here the CDR3 DNA reads TGTGCCAGCAGCAAAAGGATGGTATTGAGGGACACGGACGATTGTCTCTATGGCTACACCTTC. Translating it yields CASSKRMVLRDTDDCLYGYTF. V gene TRBV21-1 combines with J gene TRBJ1-2; TRBD1, the D gene given by the table, was not confirmed from the DNA. TRBV21-1 is a documented pseudogene. The CDR3 is 21 residues long.

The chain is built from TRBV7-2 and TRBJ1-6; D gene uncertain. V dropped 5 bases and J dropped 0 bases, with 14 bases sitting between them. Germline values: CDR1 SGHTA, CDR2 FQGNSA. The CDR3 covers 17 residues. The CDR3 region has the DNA TGTGCCAGCAGCCACGGTGCGGGATACTCCTATAATTCACCCCTCCACTTT. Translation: CASSHGAGYSYNSPLHF.

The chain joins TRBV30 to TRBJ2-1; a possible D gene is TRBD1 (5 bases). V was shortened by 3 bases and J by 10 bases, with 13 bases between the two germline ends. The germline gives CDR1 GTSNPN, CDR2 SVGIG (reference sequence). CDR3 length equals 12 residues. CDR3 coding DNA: TGTGCCTGGAGGGAATGGGGCCAAGAGCAGTTCTTC. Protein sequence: CAWREWGQEQFF.

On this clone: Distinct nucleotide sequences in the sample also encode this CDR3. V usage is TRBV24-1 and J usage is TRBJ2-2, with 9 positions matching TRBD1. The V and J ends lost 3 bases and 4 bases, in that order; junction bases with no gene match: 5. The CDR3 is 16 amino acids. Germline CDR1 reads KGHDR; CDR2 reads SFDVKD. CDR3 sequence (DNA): TGTGCCACCAGTGATCCCGGGACAGGGACCACCGGGGAGCTGTTTTTT. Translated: CATSDPGTGTTGELFF.

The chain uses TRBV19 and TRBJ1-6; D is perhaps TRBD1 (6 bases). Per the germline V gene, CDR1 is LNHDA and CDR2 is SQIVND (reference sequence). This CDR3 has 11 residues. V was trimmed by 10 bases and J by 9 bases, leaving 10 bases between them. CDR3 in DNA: TGTGCCAAGACAGGTGGTTCACCCCTCCACTTT. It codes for CAKTGGSPLHF.

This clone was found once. The CDR3 DNA follows: TGTGCCAGCAGTTCTCAGACCGGGACATTGAACACTGAAGCTTTCTTT. This encodes CASSSQTGTLNTEAFF. The chain couples TRBV28 to TRBJ1-1; perhaps TRBD1 as D (6 bases). Trimming pared 4 bases from V and 0 bases from J, leaving 15 bases between. Germline V lookup: CDR1 MDHEN, CDR2 SYDVKM. CDR3 length: 16 residues.

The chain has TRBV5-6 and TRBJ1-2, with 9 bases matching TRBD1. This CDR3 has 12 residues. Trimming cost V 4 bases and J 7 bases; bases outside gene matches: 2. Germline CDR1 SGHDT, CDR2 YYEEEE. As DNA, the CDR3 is TGTGCCAGCAGCCCGGACAGGGGTGGCTACACCTTC. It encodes CASSPDRGGYTF. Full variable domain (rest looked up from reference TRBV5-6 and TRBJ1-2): DAGVTQSPTHLIKTRGQQVTLRCSPKSGHDTVSWYQQALGQGPQFIFQYYEEEERQRGNFPDRFSGHQFPNYSSELNVNALLLGDSALYLCASSPDRGGYTFGSGTRLTVV.

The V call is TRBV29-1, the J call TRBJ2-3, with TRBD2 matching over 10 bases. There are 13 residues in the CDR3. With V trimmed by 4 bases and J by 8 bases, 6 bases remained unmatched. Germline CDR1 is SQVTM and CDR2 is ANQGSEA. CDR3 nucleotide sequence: TGCAGCGTTGGCCCCAGCGGGGGGGCTACGCAGTATTTT. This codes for CSVGPSGGATQYF.

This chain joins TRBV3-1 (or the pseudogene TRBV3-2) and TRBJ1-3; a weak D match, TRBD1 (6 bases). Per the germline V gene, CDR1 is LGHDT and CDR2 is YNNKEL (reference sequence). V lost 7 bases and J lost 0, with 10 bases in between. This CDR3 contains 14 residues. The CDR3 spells CASTRTASGNTIYF. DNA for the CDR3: TGTGCCAGCACCCGGACAGCCTCTGGAAACACCATATATTTT.

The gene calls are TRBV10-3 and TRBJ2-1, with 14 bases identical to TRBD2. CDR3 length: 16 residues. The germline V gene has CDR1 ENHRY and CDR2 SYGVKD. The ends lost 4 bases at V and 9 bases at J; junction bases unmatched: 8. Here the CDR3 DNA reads TGTGCCATCAGTGGCGGGACTAGCGGGAGTCTGGGTGAGCAGTTCTTC. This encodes CAISGGTSGSLGEQFF.

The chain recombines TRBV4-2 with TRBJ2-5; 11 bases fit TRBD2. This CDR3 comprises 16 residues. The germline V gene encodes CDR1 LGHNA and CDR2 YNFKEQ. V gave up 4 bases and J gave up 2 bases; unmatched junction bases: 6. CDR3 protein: CASSRGLAGPQETQYF. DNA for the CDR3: TGTGCCAGCAGCCGCGGACTAGCGGGCCCTCAAGAGACCCAGTACTTC.

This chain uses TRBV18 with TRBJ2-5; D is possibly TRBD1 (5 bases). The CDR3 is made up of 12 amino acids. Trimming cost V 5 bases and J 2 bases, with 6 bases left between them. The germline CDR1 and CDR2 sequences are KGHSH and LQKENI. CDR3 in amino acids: CASSGQQETQYF. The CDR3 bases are TGTGCCAGCTCAGGACAACAAGAGACCCAGTACTTC.